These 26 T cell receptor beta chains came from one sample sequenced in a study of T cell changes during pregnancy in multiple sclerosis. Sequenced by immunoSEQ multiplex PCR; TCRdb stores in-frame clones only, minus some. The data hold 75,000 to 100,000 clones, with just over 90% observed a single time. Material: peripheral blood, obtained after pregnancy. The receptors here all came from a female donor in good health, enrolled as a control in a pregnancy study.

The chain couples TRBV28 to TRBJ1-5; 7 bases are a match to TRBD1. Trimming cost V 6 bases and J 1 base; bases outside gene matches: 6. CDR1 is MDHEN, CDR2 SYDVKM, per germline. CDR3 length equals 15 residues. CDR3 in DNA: TGTGCCAGCAGCTTCGGACAGGCAAGCAATCAGCCCCAGCATTTT. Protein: CASSFGQASNQPQHF.

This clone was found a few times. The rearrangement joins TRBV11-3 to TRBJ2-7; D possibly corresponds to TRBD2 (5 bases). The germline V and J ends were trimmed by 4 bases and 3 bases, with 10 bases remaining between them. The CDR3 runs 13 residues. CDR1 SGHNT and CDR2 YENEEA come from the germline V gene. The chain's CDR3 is CASSSRDGYEQYF. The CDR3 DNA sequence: TGTGCCAGCAGCTCGAGGGATGGCTACGAGCAGTACTTC.

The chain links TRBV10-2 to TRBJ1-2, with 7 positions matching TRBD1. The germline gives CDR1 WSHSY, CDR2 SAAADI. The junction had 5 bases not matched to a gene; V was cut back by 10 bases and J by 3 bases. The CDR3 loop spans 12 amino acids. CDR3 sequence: CAITGEDYGYTF. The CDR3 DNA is TGCGCCATCACAGGGGAGGACTATGGCTACACCTTC.

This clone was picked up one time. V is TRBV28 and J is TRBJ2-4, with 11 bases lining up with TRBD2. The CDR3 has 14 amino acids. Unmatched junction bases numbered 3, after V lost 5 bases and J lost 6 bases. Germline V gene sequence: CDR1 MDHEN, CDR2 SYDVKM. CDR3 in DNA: TGTGCCAGCAGTATAGCGGGAGGGGGAAACATTCAGTACTTC. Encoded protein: CASSIAGGGNIQYF.

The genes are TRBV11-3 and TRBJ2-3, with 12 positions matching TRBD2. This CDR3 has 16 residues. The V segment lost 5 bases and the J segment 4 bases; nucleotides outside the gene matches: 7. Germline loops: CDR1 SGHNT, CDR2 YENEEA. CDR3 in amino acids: CASSRTSGRFADTQYF. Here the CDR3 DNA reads TGTGCCAGCAGCCGAACTAGCGGGAGGTTCGCAGATACGCAGTATTTT. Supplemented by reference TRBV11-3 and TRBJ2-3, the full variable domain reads EAGVVQSPRYKIIEKKQPVAFWCNPISGHNTLYWYLQNLGQGPELLIRYENEEAVDDSQLPKDRFSAERLKGVDSTLKIQPAELGDSAVYLCASSRTSGRFADTQYFGPGTRLTVL.

DNA for the CDR3: TGTGCCAGCAGCCGGGACTCCGGCTCCTCCTCCTACAATGAGCAGTTCTTC. It yields the protein CASSRDSGSSSYNEQFF. The V and J genes are TRBV7-9 and TRBJ2-1; D may be TRBD2 (6 bases). Trimming took off 5 bases at V and 0 bases at J, with 17 bases between the two ends. This CDR3 has 17 residues. Germline CDR1 SEHNR, CDR2 FQNEAQ (reference sequence).

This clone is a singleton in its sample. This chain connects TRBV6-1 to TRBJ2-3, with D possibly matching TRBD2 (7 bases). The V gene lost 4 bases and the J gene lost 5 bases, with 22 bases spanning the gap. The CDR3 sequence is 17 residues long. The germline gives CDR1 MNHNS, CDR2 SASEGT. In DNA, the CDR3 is TGTGCCAGCAGTGCTACCTACAGAGGGGGGGCCGGAGATACGCAGTATTTT. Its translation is CASSATYRGGAGDTQYF.

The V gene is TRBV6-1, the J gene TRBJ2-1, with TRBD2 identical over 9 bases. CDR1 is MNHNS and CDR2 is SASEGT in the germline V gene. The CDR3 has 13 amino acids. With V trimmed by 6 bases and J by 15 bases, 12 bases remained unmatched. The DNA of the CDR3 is TGTGCCAGCAGGGAAAGGGCGGGAGGGCCCCGGTTCTTC. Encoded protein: CASRERAGGPRFF.

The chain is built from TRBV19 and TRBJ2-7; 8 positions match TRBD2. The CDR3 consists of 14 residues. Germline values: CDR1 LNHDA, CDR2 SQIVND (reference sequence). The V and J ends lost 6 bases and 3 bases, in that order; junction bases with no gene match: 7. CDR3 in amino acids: CASSPERESYEQYF. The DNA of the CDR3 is TGTGCCAGTAGCCCAGAGCGGGAGAGCTACGAGCAGTACTTC.

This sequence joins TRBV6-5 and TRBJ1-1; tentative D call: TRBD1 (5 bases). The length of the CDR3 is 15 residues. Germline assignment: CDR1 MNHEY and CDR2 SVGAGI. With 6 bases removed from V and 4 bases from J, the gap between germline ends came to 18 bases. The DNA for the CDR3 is TGTGCCAGCAGAACCCCCTTGTGGGGCGGCACTGAAGCTTTCTTT. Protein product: CASRTPLWGGTEAFF.

This CDR3 is CASSHQEAGITDTQYF. As DNA, the CDR3 is TGTGCCAGCAGCCACCAGGAGGCGGGGATCACAGATACGCAGTATTTT. The chain is built from TRBV7-6 and TRBJ2-3; possible D gene TRBD2, 6 bases. The CDR3 runs to 16 residues. Trimming left V 5 bases short and J 2 bases short, with 17 bases between. In germline, CDR1 is SGHVS, CDR2 FNYEAQ.

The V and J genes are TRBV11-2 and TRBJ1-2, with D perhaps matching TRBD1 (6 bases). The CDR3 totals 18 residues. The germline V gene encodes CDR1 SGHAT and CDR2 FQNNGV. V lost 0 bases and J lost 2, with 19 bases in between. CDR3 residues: CASSLDRKDRINNYGYTF. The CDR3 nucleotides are TGTGCCAGCAGCTTAGATCGCAAGGACAGAATAAACAACTATGGCTACACCTTC.

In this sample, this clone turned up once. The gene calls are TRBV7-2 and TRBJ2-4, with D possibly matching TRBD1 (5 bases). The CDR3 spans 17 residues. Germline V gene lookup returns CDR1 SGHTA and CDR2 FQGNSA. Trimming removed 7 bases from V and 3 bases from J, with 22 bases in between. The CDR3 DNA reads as TGTGCCAGCAACTACCTCTACAGGCTTCAGAGCAAAAACATTCAGTACTTC. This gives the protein CASNYLYRLQSKNIQYF.

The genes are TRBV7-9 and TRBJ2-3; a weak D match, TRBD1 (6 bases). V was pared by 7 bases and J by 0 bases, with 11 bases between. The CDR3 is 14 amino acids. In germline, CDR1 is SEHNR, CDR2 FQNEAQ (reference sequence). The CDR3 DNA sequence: TGTGCCAGCAATCCGGGACACAGCACAGATACGCAGTATTTT. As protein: CASNPGHSTDTQYF.

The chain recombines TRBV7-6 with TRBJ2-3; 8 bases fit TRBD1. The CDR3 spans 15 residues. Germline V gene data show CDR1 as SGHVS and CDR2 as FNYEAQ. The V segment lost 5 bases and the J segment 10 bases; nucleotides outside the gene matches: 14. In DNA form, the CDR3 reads TGTGCCAGCAGCGTCCTACAGGGGGAGAGGTATCCGCAGTATTTT. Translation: CASSVLQGERYPQYF.

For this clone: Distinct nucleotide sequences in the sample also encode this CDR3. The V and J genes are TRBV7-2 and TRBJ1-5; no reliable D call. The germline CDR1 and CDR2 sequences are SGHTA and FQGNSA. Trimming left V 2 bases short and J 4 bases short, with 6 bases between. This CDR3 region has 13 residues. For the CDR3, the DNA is TGTGCCAGCAGCTTAAGAGGGAATCAGCCCCAGCATTTT. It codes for CASSLRGNQPQHF.

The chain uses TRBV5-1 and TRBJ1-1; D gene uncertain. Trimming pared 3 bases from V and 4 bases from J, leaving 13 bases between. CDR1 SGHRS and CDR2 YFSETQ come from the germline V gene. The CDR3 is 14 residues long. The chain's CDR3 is CASSSLGSTTEAFF. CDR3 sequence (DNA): TGCGCCAGCAGCTCCCTAGGCTCCACCACTGAAGCTTTCTTT.

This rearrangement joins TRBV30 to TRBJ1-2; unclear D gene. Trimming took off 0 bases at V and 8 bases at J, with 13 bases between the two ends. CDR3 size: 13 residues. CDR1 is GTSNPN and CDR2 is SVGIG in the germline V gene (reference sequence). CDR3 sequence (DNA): TGTGCCTGGAGTGTAAACTCACCTTGGGGCTACACCTTC. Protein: CAWSVNSPWGYTF.

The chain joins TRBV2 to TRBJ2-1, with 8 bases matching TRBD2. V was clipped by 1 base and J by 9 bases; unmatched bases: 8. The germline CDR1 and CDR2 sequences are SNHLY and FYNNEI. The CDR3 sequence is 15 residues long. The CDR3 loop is CASSEGLAFVAEQFF. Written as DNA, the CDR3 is TGTGCCAGCAGTGAAGGACTAGCGTTTGTGGCTGAGCAGTTCTTC.

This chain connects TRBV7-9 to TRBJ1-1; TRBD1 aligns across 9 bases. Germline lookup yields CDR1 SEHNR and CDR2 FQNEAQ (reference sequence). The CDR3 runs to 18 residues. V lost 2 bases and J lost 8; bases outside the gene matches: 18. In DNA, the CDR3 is TGTGCCAGCAGCTTATTCCCGGGACAGGGACCCCGTTCCTCCGAAGCTTTCTTT. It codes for CASSLFPGQGPRSSEAFF.

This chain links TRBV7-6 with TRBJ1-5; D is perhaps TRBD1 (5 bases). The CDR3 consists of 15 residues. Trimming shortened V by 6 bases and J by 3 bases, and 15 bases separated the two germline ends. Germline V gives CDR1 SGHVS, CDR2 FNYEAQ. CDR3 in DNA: TGTGCCAGCAGTGGAAGGGGATGGGTCAATCAGCCCCAGCATTTT. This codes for CASSGRGWVNQPQHF.

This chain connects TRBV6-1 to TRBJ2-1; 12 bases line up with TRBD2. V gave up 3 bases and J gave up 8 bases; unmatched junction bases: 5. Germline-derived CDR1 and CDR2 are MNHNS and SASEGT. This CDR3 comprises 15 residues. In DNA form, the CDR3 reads TGTGCCAGCAGTGAGGCTAGCGGGGGGGCCCATGAGCAGTTCTTC. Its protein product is CASSEASGGAHEQFF.

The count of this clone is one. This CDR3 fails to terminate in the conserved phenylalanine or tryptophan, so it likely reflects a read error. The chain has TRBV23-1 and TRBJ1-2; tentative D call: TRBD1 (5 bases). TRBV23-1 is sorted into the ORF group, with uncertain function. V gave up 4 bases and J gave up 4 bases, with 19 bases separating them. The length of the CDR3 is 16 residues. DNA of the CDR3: TGCGCCAGCAGTCTTGGACACCCCCGAGGCCCCTATGGCTACACCCTC. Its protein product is CASSLGHPRGPYGYTL.

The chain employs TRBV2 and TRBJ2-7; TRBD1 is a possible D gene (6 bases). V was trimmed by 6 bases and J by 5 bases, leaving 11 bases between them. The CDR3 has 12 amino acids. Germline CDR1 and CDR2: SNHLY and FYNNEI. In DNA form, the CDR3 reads TGTGCCAGCAGAGCAGGGGCCCACGAGCAGTACTTC. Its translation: CASRAGAHEQYF.

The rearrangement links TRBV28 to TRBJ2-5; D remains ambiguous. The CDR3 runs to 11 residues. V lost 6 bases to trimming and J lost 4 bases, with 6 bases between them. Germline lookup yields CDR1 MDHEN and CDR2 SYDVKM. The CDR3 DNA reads TGTGCCAGCAGGCACGGAGAGACCCAGTACTTC. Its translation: CASRHGETQYF.

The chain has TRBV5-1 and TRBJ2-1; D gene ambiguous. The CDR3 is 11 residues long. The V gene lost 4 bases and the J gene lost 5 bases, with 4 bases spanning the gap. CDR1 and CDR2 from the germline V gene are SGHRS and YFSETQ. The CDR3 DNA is TGCGCCAGCAGCCCTCACAATGAGCAGTTCTTC. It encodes CASSPHNEQFF. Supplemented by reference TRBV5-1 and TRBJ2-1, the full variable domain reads KAGVTQTPRYLIKTRGQQVTLSCSPISGHRSVSWYQQTPGQGLQFLFEYFSETQRNKGNFPGRFSGRQFSNSRSEMNVSTLELGDSALYLCASSPHNEQFFGPGTRLTVL.